The rows below give T cell receptor beta chains drawn from one sample of a study of blood T cell repertoires in COVID-19. Method: immunoSEQ multiplex PCR; TCRdb's copy keeps in-frame clones and lacks some. This repertoire shows about 170,000 clones, 86% found once; its top ten account for 9.5% to 13%. The sequenced material came from peripheral blood. Every receptor here comes from an older woman with COVID-19, enrolled during active disease. CDR3s leave out the opening cysteine and the closing phenylalanine or tryptophan. The order of the fields is D gene, J gene, V gene, CDR3 protein. A D gene is named only where the DNA matches it firmly.

D: .; J: TRBJ1-1; V: TRBV5-1; CDR3: ASSLAWRGRNTEAF
D: TRBD1; J: TRBJ1-1; V: TRBV24-1; CDR3: ATSDPGGTEAF
D: .; J: TRBJ2-4; V: TRBV12-5; CDR3: ASGQGFEDIQY
D: .; J: TRBJ1-4; V: TRBV11-2; CDR3: ASSFLSLRDNEKLF
D: TRBD1; J: TRBJ1-3; V: TRBV19; CDR3: ASSDRSSGNTIY
D: TRBD1; J: TRBJ1-1; V: TRBV10-2; CDR3: ASSRTGEGGTEAF
D: .; J: TRBJ1-5; V: TRBV27; CDR3: ASSFQGINQPQH
D: TRBD2; J: TRBJ2-1; V: TRBV24-1; CDR3: ATSEIRLAGERNEQF
D: .; J: TRBJ2-3; V: TRBV5-8; CDR3: ASSDLGMAGGTDTQY
D: .; J: TRBJ1-6; V: TRBV19; CDR3: ASSIMSDNSPLH
D: .; J: TRBJ2-5; V: TRBV10-3; CDR3: AISESPPNRGETQY
D: TRBD2; J: TRBJ2-5; V: TRBV10-3; CDR3: AINYGLAKETQY
D: TRBD1; J: TRBJ1-1; V: TRBV6-2/TRBV6-3; CDR3: ASSYSGTGGTEAF
D: .; J: TRBJ1-5; V: TRBV19; CDR3: ASSSSWGVQPQH
D: .; J: TRBJ1-4; V: TRBV30; CDR3: AWDLTGTTNEKLF
D: .; J: TRBJ2-7; V: TRBV2; CDR3: ASSALAYVEQY
D: TRBD2; J: TRBJ2-5; V: TRBV5-1; CDR3: ASSFRAGGRETQY
D: TRBD1; J: TRBJ1-1; V: TRBV30; CDR3: AWVDRVGAF
D: TRBD1; J: TRBJ2-1; V: TRBV6-5; CDR3: ASRQDRGYNEQF
D: TRBD2; J: TRBJ2-7; V: TRBV28; CDR3: ASNTPSGLALDEQY
D: .; J: TRBJ2-7; V: TRBV6-5; CDR3: ASHQAGVGYEQY
D: TRBD1; J: TRBJ2-1; V: TRBV9; CDR3: ASSFGLGQGENEQF
D: TRBD1; J: TRBJ1-6; V: TRBV4-1; CDR3: ASSQTHRGDNSPLH
D: .; J: TRBJ2-5; V: TRBV30; CDR3: AWSVGGAQETQY
D: TRBD1; J: TRBJ1-2; V: TRBV30; CDR3: AWSWTGHYGYT
D: .; J: TRBJ1-2; V: TRBV7-6; CDR3: ASSMIPTANYGYT
D: .; J: TRBJ1-5; V: TRBV5-1; CDR3: ASSLGHSNQPQH
D: TRBD2; J: TRBJ2-1; V: TRBV5-1; CDR3: ASTTVPTSGSQF
D: TRBD2; J: TRBJ2-1; V: TRBV7-2; CDR3: ASSVSSGSNNEQF
D: .; J: TRBJ1-1; V: TRBV30; CDR3: AWTRQLLNTEAF
D: .; J: TRBJ2-7; V: TRBV4-3; CDR3: ASSQEKGSGYEQY
D: TRBD2; J: TRBJ2-1; V: TRBV18; CDR3: ASSPQAGGSYNEQF
D: TRBD1; J: TRBJ2-7; V: TRBV25-1; CDR3: ASRESGQGANEQY
D: TRBD1; J: TRBJ2-1; V: TRBV30; CDR3: AWGTGGPYNEQF
D: TRBD1; J: TRBJ1-2; V: TRBV5-1; CDR3: ASRTGAGVNYGYT
D: TRBD1; J: TRBJ1-5; V: TRBV7-9; CDR3: ASSRRDRDSNQPQH
D: .; J: TRBJ2-7; V: TRBV6-2/TRBV6-3; CDR3: ASSYSATQNEQY
D: .; J: TRBJ2-2; V: TRBV15; CDR3: ATSRGGSAGELF
D: TRBD1; J: TRBJ2-7; V: TRBV19; CDR3: ASSKSFGTGAYEQY
D: .; J: TRBJ1-5; V: TRBV7-9; CDR3: ASSPFNQPQH
D: .; J: TRBJ1-1; V: TRBV5-1; CDR3: ASKGRPVPNTEAF